These T cell receptor beta chains were read from a single sample in a study of blood T cell repertoires in COVID-19. The protocol was immunoSEQ multiplex PCR, while the TCRdb copy is restricted to in-frame clones and leaves out a portion. There are approximately 440,000 clones in the sample; less than 95% occur only once, and approximately 0.65% lies in the top ten. The sequencing input was PBMCs or T cells enriched from blood (not recorded which). The receptors were gathered from a man aged 18 to 29 who had recovered from COVID-19. CDR3s include the opening cysteine and the closing phenylalanine or tryptophan. Fields, in order: J gene, D gene, V gene, clone size, CDR3 protein, CDR3 DNA. A D gene is named only where the DNA matches it firmly. The size of a clone is reported for some rows only, either as once, few or many, or as a class for expanded clones.

j_call: TRBJ1-3
d_call: TRBD1
v_call: TRBV5-6
clone_size: once
cdr3_aa: CASSPRGLGGNTIYF
cdr3_nt: TGTGCCAGCAGCCCGAGGGGGCTCGGTGGAAACACCATATATTTT

j_call: TRBJ1-2
d_call: TRBD1
v_call: TRBV29-1
clone_size: NA
cdr3_aa: CSVEGGGVGGYTF
cdr3_nt: TGCAGCGTTGAAGGAGGGGGCGTAGGTGGCTACACCTTC

j_call: TRBJ1-6
d_call: TRBD1
v_call: TRBV5-1
clone_size: NA
cdr3_aa: CASSYGTGSSPLHF
cdr3_nt: TGCGCCAGCAGCTATGGGACAGGGTCTTCACCCCTCCACTTT

j_call: TRBJ2-3
d_call: NA
v_call: TRBV27
clone_size: NA
cdr3_aa: CASRSRDSRLTDTQYF
cdr3_nt: TGTGCCAGCAGATCAAGGGACTCTCGCCTCACAGATACGCAGTATTTT

j_call: TRBJ1-2
d_call: NA
v_call: TRBV9
clone_size: NA
cdr3_aa: CASSAVTGYGYTF
cdr3_nt: TGTGCCAGCAGCGCAGTGACAGGCTATGGCTACACCTTC

j_call: TRBJ1-3
d_call: TRBD1
v_call: TRBV11-2
clone_size: NA
cdr3_aa: CASSLAGGSGNTIYF
cdr3_nt: TGTGCCAGCAGCCTCGCAGGGGGAAGTGGAAACACCATATATTTT

j_call: TRBJ1-1
d_call: TRBD1
v_call: TRBV18
clone_size: NA
cdr3_aa: CASSLGQEANTEAFF
cdr3_nt: TGTGCCAGCTCACTGGGACAGGAGGCGAACACTGAAGCTTTCTTT

j_call: TRBJ2-5
d_call: TRBD1
v_call: TRBV5-6
clone_size: NA
cdr3_aa: CASSNKPGQGGETQYF
cdr3_nt: TGTGCCAGCAGCAATAAGCCGGGACAGGGAGGAGAGACCCAGTACTTC

j_call: TRBJ1-5
d_call: NA
v_call: TRBV3-1/TRBV3-2
clone_size: NA
cdr3_aa: CASSREASNQPQHF
cdr3_nt: TGTGCCAGCAGCCGGGAGGCAAGCAATCAGCCCCAGCATTTT

j_call: TRBJ1-6
d_call: NA
v_call: TRBV28
clone_size: NA
cdr3_aa: CASSTVSPLHF
cdr3_nt: TGTGCCAGCAGTACTGTTTCACCCCTCCACTTT

j_call: TRBJ2-3
d_call: TRBD2
v_call: TRBV5-4
clone_size: once
cdr3_aa: CASSLGLAGSVGTQYF
cdr3_nt: TGTGCCAGCAGCTTGGGACTAGCGGGGTCCGTGGGTACGCAGTATTTT

j_call: TRBJ1-5
d_call: NA
v_call: TRBV18
clone_size: NA
cdr3_aa: CASSPTGNSNQPQHF
cdr3_nt: TGTGCCAGCTCACCAACAGGAAATAGCAATCAGCCCCAGCATTTT

j_call: TRBJ2-7
d_call: TRBD1
v_call: TRBV19
clone_size: NA
cdr3_aa: CASSMMGQEGEQYF
cdr3_nt: TGTGCCAGTAGTATGATGGGACAGGAGGGCGAGCAGTACTTC

j_call: TRBJ2-5
d_call: NA
v_call: TRBV30
clone_size: NA
cdr3_aa: CAWSVGSAGETQYF
cdr3_nt: TGTGCCTGGAGTGTAGGGTCAGCGGGAGAGACCCAGTACTTC

j_call: TRBJ1-1
d_call: TRBD1
v_call: TRBV5-1
clone_size: once
cdr3_aa: CASSSGTDTEAFF
cdr3_nt: TGCGCCAGCAGCTCAGGGACAGACACTGAAGCTTTCTTT

j_call: TRBJ2-5
d_call: NA
v_call: TRBV24-1
clone_size: NA
cdr3_aa: CATSDLWELGSLRETQYF
cdr3_nt: TGTGCCACCAGTGATTTATGGGAGTTGGGGAGCCTGCGTGAGACCCAGTACTTC

j_call: TRBJ2-7
d_call: NA
v_call: TRBV24-1
clone_size: NA
cdr3_aa: CATSSRGEQYF
cdr3_nt: TGTGCCACCAGTAGCCGGGGCGAGCAGTACTTC

j_call: TRBJ2-1
d_call: NA
v_call: TRBV5-4
clone_size: NA
cdr3_aa: CASSLRLGPYNEQFF
cdr3_nt: TGTGCCAGCAGCTTGCGGCTAGGCCCCTACAATGAGCAGTTCTTC

j_call: TRBJ2-3
d_call: TRBD1
v_call: TRBV6-5
clone_size: NA
cdr3_aa: CASTLGTGGTDTQYF
cdr3_nt: TGTGCCAGCACCCTGGGGACAGGTGGCACAGATACGCAGTATTTT

j_call: TRBJ2-5
d_call: NA
v_call: TRBV12-3/TRBV12-4
clone_size: NA
cdr3_aa: CASSFGGKETQYF
cdr3_nt: TGTGCCAGCAGTTTTGGCGGGAAGGAGACCCAGTACTTC

j_call: TRBJ1-4
d_call: NA
v_call: TRBV2
clone_size: few
cdr3_aa: CASSDGVLEEKLFF
cdr3_nt: TGTGCCAGCAGTGACGGAGTCCTGGAGGAAAAACTGTTTTTT

j_call: TRBJ1-4
d_call: NA
v_call: TRBV2
clone_size: NA
cdr3_aa: CASAQSQGNEKLFF
cdr3_nt: TGTGCCAGCGCACAAAGTCAGGGGAATGAAAAACTGTTTTTT

j_call: TRBJ2-1
d_call: TRBD2
v_call: TRBV11-3
clone_size: NA
cdr3_aa: CASSLGLAGGNEQFF
cdr3_nt: TGTGCCAGCAGCCTGGGACTAGCGGGAGGAAATGAGCAGTTCTTC

j_call: TRBJ2-1
d_call: TRBD2
v_call: TRBV2
clone_size: once
cdr3_aa: CASSDGLGVSEQFF
cdr3_nt: TGTGCCAGCAGTGACGGACTAGGGGTCTCTGAGCAGTTCTTC

j_call: TRBJ2-5
d_call: NA
v_call: TRBV30
clone_size: few
cdr3_aa: CAWSVQGETQYF
cdr3_nt: TGTGCCTGGAGTGTACAGGGAGAGACCCAGTACTTC

j_call: TRBJ1-2
d_call: TRBD1
v_call: TRBV19
clone_size: NA
cdr3_aa: CASYGQGSPNYGYTF
cdr3_nt: TGTGCCAGTTATGGACAGGGGAGTCCTAACTATGGCTACACCTTC

j_call: TRBJ1-6
d_call: NA
v_call: TRBV10-3
clone_size: NA
cdr3_aa: CAIRGEHTSNSPLHF
cdr3_nt: TGTGCCATCAGAGGAGAACACACCTCTAATTCACCCCTCCACTTT

j_call: TRBJ1-4
d_call: TRBD1
v_call: TRBV7-9
clone_size: NA
cdr3_aa: CASSSGQVGNEKLFF
cdr3_nt: TGTGCCAGCAGCTCCGGACAGGTGGGGAATGAAAAACTGTTTTTT

j_call: TRBJ1-6
d_call: NA
v_call: TRBV21-1
clone_size: many
cdr3_aa: CASSRRDRAHSYNSPLHF
cdr3_nt: TGTGCCAGCAGCCGGAGGGACAGGGCCCACTCCTATAATTCACCCCTCCACTTT

j_call: TRBJ2-7
d_call: TRBD2
v_call: TRBV3-1/TRBV3-2
clone_size: NA
cdr3_aa: CASSRGLAGGAYEQYF
cdr3_nt: TGTGCCAGCAGCCGAGGACTAGCGGGGGGGGCCTACGAGCAGTACTTC

j_call: TRBJ1-1
d_call: NA
v_call: TRBV29-1
clone_size: NA
cdr3_aa: CSVCRSNTEAFF
cdr3_nt: TGCAGCGTTTGCCGGTCGAACACTGAAGCTTTCTTT

j_call: TRBJ1-5
d_call: NA
v_call: TRBV28
clone_size: NA
cdr3_aa: CASSLFRSNQPQHF
cdr3_nt: TGTGCCAGCAGTTTATTCCGTAGCAATCAGCCCCAGCATTTT

j_call: TRBJ2-1
d_call: TRBD2
v_call: TRBV18
clone_size: NA
cdr3_aa: CASSPSGTSGNEQFF
cdr3_nt: TGTGCCAGCTCACCCTCCGGGACTAGCGGTAATGAGCAGTTCTTC